This TCR beta chain was found in a study of T cell responses to AZD1222 COVID-19 vaccine. Generated by immunoSEQ multiplex PCR, the TCRdb table keeps only in-frame clones and is missing some. The table records about 81,000 clones, around nine tenths of them present only once. The source was peripheral blood, collected 28 days after the second AZD1222 dose. The origin of this receptor is an adult who received the AZD1222 COVID-19 vaccine.

The DNA of the CDR3 is TGTGCCCTCCGGGACAGGGCCTCCTACGAGCAGTACTTC. It encodes CALRDRASYEQYF. V gene TRBV30 combines with J gene TRBJ2-7; 9 bases line up with TRBD1. Trimming at V came to 8 bases and at J to 0 bases, leaving 5 bases not matched to a gene. Germline assignment: CDR1 GTSNPN and CDR2 SVGIG (reference sequence). The CDR3 spans 13 residues.